The 30 T cell receptor beta chains below all came from one sample that was sequenced in a study of shared clonotypes between healthy human individuals. Assay: immunoSEQ multiplex PCR; the TCRdb copy retains only in-frame clones and omits some. The data contain fewer than 600,000 clones, more than 70% of them singletons. The sequenced sample was PBMCs. These receptors all come from a woman in her thirties or forties in good health. Some clones in this sample may be carry-over from other donors' samples.

In this sample, this clone turned up many times. This sequence joins TRBV7-2 and TRBJ2-5, with D maybe TRBD1 (6 bases). V gave up 6 bases and J gave up 5 bases, with 19 bases separating them. Germline CDR1 reads SGHTA; CDR2 reads FQGNSA. This CDR3 has 15 amino acids. The CDR3 bases are TGTGCCAGCAGGACCACAGGGTCCTCCGGGGAGACCCAGTACTTC. It codes for CASRTTGSSGETQYF.

Concerning this clone: This likely came from a read error, as a far larger clone is one base away. The conserved closing phenylalanine or tryptophan is absent in this CDR3, likely reflecting a read error. Other DNA sequences in this specimen translate into the identical CDR3. This chain links TRBV30 with TRBJ2-2; D possibly matches TRBD1 or TRBD2 (6 bases each). The germline V gene has CDR1 GTSNPN and CDR2 SVGIG (reference sequence). The V end was cut by 3 bases, the J end by 5 bases, with 16 bases between. This CDR3 spans 15 amino acids. The CDR3 loop reads CAWRSAGEDTGELFL. The CDR3 nucleotides are TGTGCCTGGAGGAGTGCAGGGGAGGATACCGGGGAGCTGTTTCTT.

This clone has a handful of counts. The rearrangement joins TRBV5-4 to TRBJ1-4, with D hard to call. Germline CDR1 SGHNT, CDR2 YYREEE (reference sequence). V shed 4 bases and J shed 4 bases, with 14 bases lying between them. The CDR3 is 15 amino acids. The CDR3 bases are TGTGCCAGCAGCCTCGGTTCCGGCGGTAATGAAAAACTGTTTTTT. Translating gives CASSLGSGGNEKLFF.

This chain uses TRBV2 with TRBJ2-7, with 9 positions matching TRBD2. The CDR3 is 14 amino acids. Germline CDR1 and CDR2: SNHLY and FYNNEI. The trim removed 6 bases at V and 3 bases at J, leaving 6 bases unmatched. CDR3 loop: CASRGSGRFYEQYF. As DNA, the CDR3 is TGTGCCAGCAGGGGGAGCGGGAGGTTCTACGAGCAGTACTTC.

The V and J genes are TRBV5-1 and TRBJ2-1; perhaps TRBD2 as D (5 bases). Germline lookup yields CDR1 SGHRS and CDR2 YFSETQ. The V end was cut by 2 bases, the J end by 0 bases, with 12 bases between. The CDR3 runs to 16 residues. The CDR3 DNA follows: TGCGCCAGCAGCTTTACTAGTTTGAGCTCCTACAATGAGCAGTTCTTC. Protein sequence: CASSFTSLSSYNEQFF.

This clone showed up many times. The gene calls are TRBV30 and TRBJ1-1, with D uncertain. Germline V gene lookup returns CDR1 GTSNPN and CDR2 SVGIG (reference sequence). Trimming cost V 2 bases and J 2 bases, with 6 bases left between them. The CDR3 has 12 residues. DNA of the CDR3: TGTGCCTGGAGTAGGGCAAACACTGAAGCTTTCTTT. Its protein is CAWSRANTEAFF.

The CDR3, as DNA: TGTGCCAGCAGCAGACAGGCCAGCTCTGGAAACACCATATATTTT. This gives the protein CASSRQASSGNTIYF. This rearrangement joins TRBV27 to TRBJ1-3, with a possible D match to TRBD1 (6 bases). CDR1 and CDR2 (germline): MNHEY, SMNVEV (reference sequence). Trimming pared 6 bases from V and 0 bases from J, leaving 12 bases between. The CDR3 loop spans 15 amino acids.

This chain connects TRBV28 to TRBJ1-2, with 7 bases fitting TRBD1. The length of the CDR3 is 16 residues. V lost 6 bases and J lost 5; bases outside the gene matches: 15. The germline V gene encodes CDR1 MDHEN and CDR2 SYDVKM. DNA of the CDR3: TGTGCCAGCAGCGTTGGAAGGGGGCGGGGACGTTATGGCTACACCTTC. Its protein product is CASSVGRGRGRYGYTF.

This clone showed up just a few times. The DNA of the CDR3 is TGTGCCAGTAGTATGAGCGGCAATCAGCCCCAGCATTTT. Protein product: CASSMSGNQPQHF. The V and J genes are TRBV19 and TRBJ1-5; D not certain. The CDR3 contains 13 residues. Germline CDR1 and CDR2: LNHDA and SQIVND (reference sequence). The ends were cut back, 3 bases at V and 2 bases at J, with 5 bases in the middle.

The chain uses TRBV29-1 and TRBJ2-5; D might be TRBD1 (5 bases). The germline CDR1 and CDR2 sequences are SQVTM and ANQGSEA. This CDR3 region has 13 residues. V dropped 1 base and J dropped 1 base, with 7 bases sitting between them. The DNA of the CDR3 is TGCAGCGTTGAAGGACAGCGCCAAGAGACCCAGTACTTC. Its translation: CSVEGQRQETQYF.

Concerning this clone itself: A far more abundant clone sits one base away, making this likely a read error. J is TRBJ2-7 and V is TRBV9; 7 nucleotides align to TRBD1. Germline loops: CDR1 SGDLS, CDR2 YYNGEE. Losses at the gene ends were 2 bases for V and 9 bases for J; bases not matched to a gene: 8. The CDR3 consists of 13 residues. CDR3 loop: CASSVNRGSGQYF. CDR3 coding DNA: TGTGCCAGCAGCGTGAACAGGGGCAGCGGGCAGTACTTC.

Comments on this clone: This likely reflects a read error, since a far larger clone is one base away. This CDR3 is also generated by other DNA sequences in the sample. The chain employs TRBV4-1 and TRBJ1-2; perhaps TRBD1 as D (5 bases). CDR1 and CDR2 from the germline V gene are MGHRA and YSYEKL. V was clipped by 7 bases and J by 1 base, with 19 bases between them. This CDR3 comprises 16 residues. This CDR3 is CASTQWGGSGNYGYTF. Written as DNA, the CDR3 is TGCGCCAGCACTCAATGGGGGGGGTCTGGTAACTATGGCTACACCTTC.

The chain links TRBV7-2 to TRBJ2-7, with 7 bases aligning to TRBD1. CDR1 is SGHTA, CDR2 FQGNSA, per germline. CDR3 length equals 16 residues. Losses at the gene ends were 5 bases for V and 4 bases for J; bases not matched to a gene: 14. The CDR3 sequence: CASSLNHRGIGYEQYF. As DNA, the CDR3 is TGTGCCAGCAGCCTAAACCACAGGGGAATAGGGTACGAGCAGTACTTC.

This chain connects TRBV5-1 to TRBJ1-1; 9 bases line up with TRBD1. The CDR3 covers 14 residues. The V segment lost 4 bases and the J segment 1 base; nucleotides outside the gene matches: 2. The germline V gene has CDR1 SGHRS and CDR2 YFSETQ. The CDR3 is CASSRDRENTEAFF. CDR3 DNA: TGCGCCAGCAGCCGGGACAGGGAGAACACTGAAGCTTTCTTT.

CDR3 DNA: TGTGCCAGCAGCGGTAACTATGGCTACACCTTC. Translating gives CASSGNYGYTF. The chain is built from TRBV2 and TRBJ1-2; D unclear. Germline CDR1 SNHLY, CDR2 FYNNEI. CDR3 length: 11 residues. The V and J ends lost 6 bases and 1 base respectively, with 3 bases between them.

This clone was counted only a few times. V is TRBV11-2 and J is TRBJ1-4, with D tentatively TRBD1 (6 bases). Germline-derived CDR1 and CDR2 are SGHAT and FQNNGV. The CDR3 runs to 15 residues. The V gene lost 5 bases and the J gene lost 4 bases, with 14 bases spanning the gap. For the CDR3, the DNA is TGTGCCAGCAGCCTACGAGGGGGGCTTAATGAAAAACTGTTTTTT. As protein: CASSLRGGLNEKLFF.

The rearrangement links TRBV25-1 to TRBJ2-3, with TRBD2 identical over 8 bases. Germline lookup yields CDR1 MGHDK and CDR2 SYGVNS. Trimming at V came to 1 base and at J to 4 bases, leaving 7 bases not matched to a gene. The CDR3 is 16 amino acids. CDR3 coding DNA: TGTGCCAGCAGTGAATGGGACGGGAGGGCCTCAGATACGCAGTATTTT. Amino acids: CASSEWDGRASDTQYF.

This rearrangement joins TRBV14 to TRBJ2-7, with 9 bases identical to TRBD1. V shed 4 bases, J shed 7 bases, and the junction held 8 bases outside the gene matches. From germline, CDR1 is SGHDN and CDR2 FVKESK. The CDR3 spans 14 residues. Here the CDR3 DNA reads TGTGCCAGCAGCCCCGGGACAGGGAGATGGGAGCAGTACTTC. Protein sequence: CASSPGTGRWEQYF. Together with reference TRBV14 and TRBJ2-7, the CDR3 gives the full variable domain: EAGVTQFPSHSVIEKGQTVTLRCDPISGHDNLYWYRRVMGKEIKFLLHFVKESKQDESGMPNNRFLAERTGGTYSTLKVQPAELEDSGVYFCASSPGTGRWEQYFGPGTRLTVT.

A remark on this clone: A read error may be the cause here, since a much bigger clone is one base away. This chain joins TRBV7-9 and TRBJ2-3; D remains ambiguous. V lost 5 bases, J lost 0 bases, and 18 bases lay in between. Germline V CDR1 and CDR2: SEHNR, FQNEAQ (reference sequence). The CDR3 runs 17 residues. Written as DNA, the CDR3 is TGTGCCAGCAGCGCCGTGATGCTGCCGTGGAGCACAGATACGCAGTATTTT. Translating it yields CASSAVMLPWSTDTQYF.

On this clone: This likely traces to a read error, being one base from a far larger clone. This specimen includes other DNA sequences encoding the same CDR3. The V gene is TRBV30, the J gene TRBJ1-1, with no clear D. The CDR3 is made up of 12 amino acids. Trimming removed 2 bases from V and 11 bases from J, with 15 bases in between. The germline V gene has CDR1 GTSNPN and CDR2 SVGIG (reference sequence). The CDR3 bases are TGTGCCTGGAGTCTCCCTGTGTCGAAGGCTTTCTTT. This codes for CAWSLPVSKAFF.

This sequence joins TRBV5-4 and TRBJ2-1, with D tentatively TRBD1 (5 bases). This CDR3 contains 15 residues. Trimming shortened V by 3 bases and J by 5 bases, and 15 bases separated the two germline ends. The germline CDR1 and CDR2 sequences are SGHNT and YYREEE (reference sequence). CDR3 in DNA: TGTGCCAGCAGCTCCTGGATACAAGGGGACAATGAGCAGTTCTTC. As protein: CASSSWIQGDNEQFF. The whole variable domain, filled in from reference TRBV5-4 and TRBJ2-1, reads ETGVTQSPTHLIKTRGQQVTLRCSSQSGHNTVSWYQQALGQGPQFIFQYYREEENGRGNFPPRFSGLQFPNYSSELNVNALELDDSALYLCASSSWIQGDNEQFFGPGTRLTVL.

The chain carries TRBV7-9 and TRBJ1-2; 7 positions agree with TRBD1. V lost 0 bases and J lost 6; bases outside the gene matches: 1. CDR3 size: 13 residues. The germline V gene encodes CDR1 SEHNR and CDR2 FQNEAQ (reference sequence). In DNA form, the CDR3 reads TGTGCCAGCAGCTTAGCAGGGGGCGATGGCTACACCTTC. Amino acid sequence: CASSLAGGDGYTF.

V and J are TRBV27 and TRBJ1-2; 9 nucleotides align to TRBD1. This CDR3 has 14 residues. V shed 6 bases, J shed 8 bases, and the junction held 10 bases outside the gene matches. The germline V gene has CDR1 MNHEY and CDR2 SMNVEV (reference sequence). The CDR3 DNA reads TGTGCCAGCAGCCCCGGACAGGGGATGATGGGCTACACCTTC. Protein sequence: CASSPGQGMMGYTF.

This clone has a handful of counts. The V call is TRBV5-6, the J call TRBJ2-5; the D is unclear. Germline lookup yields CDR1 SGHDT and CDR2 YYEEEE. The germline V and J ends were trimmed by 0 bases and 5 bases, with 8 bases remaining between them. CDR3 length: 13 residues. CDR3 sequence (DNA): TGTGCCAGCAGCTTGGCTGGGTCGGAGACCCAGTACTTC. It yields the protein CASSLAGSETQYF.

This clone was detected a few times. The rearrangement uses TRBV7-3 and TRBJ1-1; TRBD1 agrees at 10 bases. Germline loops: CDR1 SGHTA, CDR2 FQGTGA. This CDR3 spans 14 amino acids. The junction had 5 bases not matched to a gene; V was cut back by 5 bases and J by 5 bases. CDR3 in DNA: TGTGCCAGCAGCCCGGACAGGGGGAGGACTGAAGCTTTCTTT. This codes for CASSPDRGRTEAFF.

The chain is built from TRBV13 and TRBJ2-1; 8 nucleotides agree with TRBD2. The CDR3 covers 14 residues. V was clipped by 5 bases and J by 6 bases; unmatched bases: 6. Germline V gene data show CDR1 as PRHDT and CDR2 as FYEKMQ (reference sequence). This CDR3 reads CASSPGTRINEQFF. CDR3 nucleotides: TGTGCCAGCAGCCCCGGGACTAGAATCAATGAGCAGTTCTTC.

The V call is TRBV18, the J call TRBJ1-2; 11 bases agree with TRBD1. J was trimmed by 6 bases and V by 4 bases; bases with no gene match: 4. CDR1 is KGHSH and CDR2 is LQKENI in the germline V gene. The CDR3 spans 14 residues. DNA for the CDR3: TGTGCCAGCTCACAGGACAGGGGGCAGGATGGCTACACCTTC. Protein: CASSQDRGQDGYTF.

The rearrangement links TRBV21-1 to TRBJ2-1; TRBD2 is the table's D call and was not checked against the DNA. TRBV21-1 is tagged as a pseudogene. This CDR3 region has 16 residues. The CDR3 DNA reads TGTGCCAGCACTACACTAGCGGGATGGGGGTACAATGAGCAGTTCTTC. Translating it yields CASTTLAGWGYNEQFF.

The chain has TRBV7-2 and TRBJ2-3; 7 bases agree with TRBD2. CDR1 is SGHTA, CDR2 FQGNSA, per germline. V shed 5 bases, J shed 0 bases, and the junction held 14 bases outside the gene matches. The CDR3 consists of 18 residues. This chain's CDR3 is CASSQRGAEGTSTDTQYF. CDR3 bases: TGTGCCAGCAGCCAGCGGGGCGCGGAGGGGACTAGCACAGATACGCAGTATTTT.

About this clone itself: This sequence is one base from a far larger clone and is likely a read error. The chain combines TRBV5-1 with TRBJ1-2, with D possibly TRBD1 on 5 matching bases. Trimming left V 1 base short and J 9 bases short, with 16 bases between. Germline lookup yields CDR1 SGHRS and CDR2 YFSETQ. The CDR3 sequence is 14 residues long. CDR3 loop: CASSLSGRGGSYTF. The CDR3, as DNA: TGCGCCAGCAGCTTGTCCGGACGGGGCGGCAGCTACACCTTC.